This TCR beta chain was found in a study of T cells after yellow fever vaccination. About the study: SMART-Seq v4 Ultra Low Input prepared libraries from low-cell fractions. Findings and caveats of the study: The booster response re-showed most primary clones: around 95% CD4, approximately 90% CD8. There was a small share of clonotypes that showed up in both the CD4 and CD8 compartments.

Germline CDR1 SGDLS, CDR2 YYNGEE. V lost 1 base to trimming and J lost 0 bases; unmatched junction nucleotides: 7. The CDR3 totals 17 residues. This clonotype was detected many times. Its antigen remains unknown. Universal primer sites and UMIs were introduced during 5'RACE template-switching synthesis of TCR cDNA. Using its own MiXCR run on the 5' RACE reads, TCRdb lists one record per CDR3 protein. The sample contains about 73,000 distinct CDR3 sequences, 7.5% to 8% of which appear only once. The source material was CD8+ T cells sorted from PBMCs, sampled on the day of the yellow fever booster vaccination. J is TRBJ2-5 and V is TRBV9, with TRBD2 matching 9 bases. The source is a man aged 30 to 39 who received the YFV17D yellow fever vaccine. CDR3: CASSVLSSGIYQETQYF. As DNA, the CDR3 is TGTGCCAGCAGCGTACTGTCTAGCGGGATTTACCAAGAGACCCAGTACTTC.